This TCR beta chain was captured in a study of shared clonotypes between healthy human individuals. General study findings and limits: Of the naive CD4 clonotypes, around 5% were shared across a few donors.

On this clone itself: Its cognate antigen is unknown.

Caucasian adults living in Nashville, Tennessee, provided all samples. TCRdb's copy holds only in-frame clones and misses some; the assay was immunoSEQ multiplex PCR. The profile covers 2 million to 2.5 million clones, with almost 96% appearing a single time and approximately 0.13% taken by the ten largest. CDR3 size: 17 residues. Trimming cost V 3 bases and J 3 bases; bases outside gene matches: 13. Germline CDR1 reads SGHTA; CDR2 reads FQGTGA. The sequenced sample consisted of naive CD4+ T cells sorted from blood. Subset of the sample: CD45RA+ positively selected. The clonotype originates from a man younger than 35 in good health. The genes are TRBV7-3 and TRBJ2-7, with TRBD1 identical over 8 bases. The CDR3 region is CASSFPSGTGKSYEQYF. As DNA, the CDR3 is TGTGCCAGCAGCTTTCCTTCCGGGACAGGTAAAAGCTACGAGCAGTACTTC.